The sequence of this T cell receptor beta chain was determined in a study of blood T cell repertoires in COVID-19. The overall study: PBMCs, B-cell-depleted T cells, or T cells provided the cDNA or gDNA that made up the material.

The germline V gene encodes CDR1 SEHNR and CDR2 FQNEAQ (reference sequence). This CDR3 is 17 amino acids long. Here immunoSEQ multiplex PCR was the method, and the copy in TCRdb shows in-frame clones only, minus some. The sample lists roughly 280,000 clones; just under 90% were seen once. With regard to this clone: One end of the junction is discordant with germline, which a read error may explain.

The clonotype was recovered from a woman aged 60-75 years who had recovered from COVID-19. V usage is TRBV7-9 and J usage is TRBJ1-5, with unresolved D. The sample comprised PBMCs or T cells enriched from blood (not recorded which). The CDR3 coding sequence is TGTGCCAGCAGCTACGAAATCGGTCGCTATAGCCATCAGCCCCAGCATTTT. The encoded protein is CASSYEIGRYSHQPQHF.